This T cell receptor (beta chain) was recorded in a study of OX40 agonist ivuxolimab in advanced cancers. General study points: Average numbers of expanded clones were greater in CD8+ T cells than in CD4+.

Generated by immunoSEQ multiplex PCR, the TCRdb table keeps only in-frame clones and is missing some. The sample records roughly 68,000 clones, around 90% being singletons. On this clone itself: Its matching antigen is unknown.

CDR3 length: 14 amino acids. Germline lookup yields CDR1 SGHTA and CDR2 FQGTGA. After removal of 8 bases from V and 4 bases from J, the junction contained 6 bases not matched to a gene. The genes are TRBV7-3 and TRBJ2-3; 10 nucleotides agree with TRBD2. This clonotype was obtained from an adult with an advanced solid tumor such as melanoma, head and neck, liver or kidney cancer. This specimen consisted of CD4+ or CD8+ T cells sorted from blood, obtained in a trial of the OX40 agonist ivuxolimab. The chain's CDR3 is CASGAGGPPDTQYF. CDR3 nucleotide sequence: TGTGCCAGCGGAGCGGGGGGGCCCCCAGATACGCAGTATTTT.